These T cell receptor beta chains were read from a single sample in a study of neurological immune-mediated disorders. TCRdb ran MiXCR on the 5' RACE reads and lists one entry per CDR3 protein. In the table there are approximately 50,000 distinct CDR3 sequences, approximately 3.9% of which are singletons. Sequencing used PBMCs. These receptors were obtained from a man aged 25-45 years with multiple sclerosis. Each CDR3 is given with its conserved first and last residue. D genes are given only for firm matches. Clone size is given for some rows only: seen once, a few or many times, or a class if the clone is expanded.

d_call,clone_size,j_call,v_call,cdr3_aa,cdr3_nt
TRBD2,few,TRBJ2-3,TRBV19,CASSKEGLAYLTDTQYF,TGTGCCAGTAGTAAGGAAGGACTAGCTTATCTCACAGATACGCAGTATTTT
.,many,TRBJ1-4,TRBV4-2,CASSPPRGTNEKLFF,TGTGCCAGCAGCCCCCCTCGGGGGACTAATGAAAAACTGTTTTTT
.,many,TRBJ1-1,TRBV5-1,CASSLRGRNTEAFF,TGCGCCAGCAGCTTGAGGGGACGGAACACTGAAGCTTTCTTT
TRBD2,many,TRBJ2-1,TRBV20-1,CSARVKRGGYNEQFF,TGCAGTGCTAGAGTTAAGCGGGGGGGCTACAATGAGCAGTTCTTC
.,many,TRBJ1-2,TRBV29-1,CSVVDTGPRGYTF,TGCAGCGTTGTTGACACGGGACCTCGAGGCTACACCTTC
.,medium-sized,TRBJ1-4,TRBV20-1,CSARVGGPNEKLFF,TGCAGTGCTAGAGTGGGGGGGCCGAATGAAAAACTGTTTTTT
TRBD1,many,TRBJ1-2,TRBV7-8,CASSPYDRQGLWGYTF,TGTGCCAGCAGCCCATACGACCGACAGGGTCTTTGGGGCTACACCTTC
.,many,TRBJ2-2,TRBV3-1,CASSQAGSGELFF,TGTGCCAGCAGCCAAGCGGGCAGCGGGGAGCTGTTTTTT
.,many,TRBJ2-5,TRBV5-1,CASSLGVETQYF,TGCGCCAGCAGCTTGGGAGTGGAGACCCAGTACTTC
TRBD2,.,TRBJ2-3,TRBV19,CASSKEGLAYLTDTRYF,TGTGCCAGTAGTAAGGAAGGACTAGCTTATCTCACAGATACGCGGTATTTT
.,many,TRBJ2-5,TRBV7-9,CASSFLSGFQETQYF,TGTGCCAGCAGCTTCCTGAGTGGCTTCCAAGAGACCCAGTACTTC
TRBD1,many,TRBJ1-6,TRBV5-1,CASSLIVGQGNSPLHF,TGCGCCAGCAGCTTGATTGTCGGACAGGGGAATTCACCCCTCCACTTT
TRBD1,many,TRBJ1-1,TRBV18,CASSLGTGSEAFF,TGTGCCAGCTCACTTGGGACAGGCAGTGAAGCTTTCTTT
.,many,TRBJ1-1,TRBV28,CATTYSRMNTEAFF,TGTGCCACCACCTATTCGAGGATGAACACTGAAGCTTTCTTT
.,many,TRBJ2-7,TRBV6-6,CASSYSGTEQYF,TGTGCCAGCAGTTATTCAGGGACCGAGCAGTACTTC
TRBD1,many,TRBJ1-1,TRBV5-1,CASSYKQGQGAEAFF,TGCGCCAGCAGCTACAAGCAGGGACAGGGGGCTGAAGCTTTCTTT
.,many,TRBJ1-5,TRBV6-5,CASRSPGTNQPQHF,TGTGCCAGCCGGTCCCCGGGGACAAATCAGCCCCAGCATTTT
.,.,TRBJ2-2,TRBV4-1,CASSQQENTGELFF,TGCGCCAGCAGCCAACAGGAGAACACCGGGGAGCTGTTTTTT
TRBD2,many,TRBJ2-2,TRBV29-1,CSVAGRTGELFF,TGCAGCGTAGCGGGAAGGACCGGGGAGCTGTTTTTT
TRBD1,many,TRBJ1-6,TRBV7-2,CASSSGQTHNSPLHF,TGTGCCAGCAGCTCGGGACAGACCCATAATTCACCCCTCCACTTT
TRBD2,many,TRBJ2-1,TRBV20-1,CSAWTSYNEQFF,TGCAGTGCTTGGACTAGCTACAATGAGCAGTTCTTC
.,many,TRBJ2-7,TRBV10-3,CAISESPREPYEQYF,TGTGCCATCAGTGAGTCGCCGAGGGAGCCCTACGAGCAGTACTTC
TRBD2,many,TRBJ2-1,TRBV20-1,CSASGLAGDEQFF,TGCAGTGCTAGCGGCCTAGCGGGAGATGAGCAGTTCTTC
TRBD1,many,TRBJ1-2,TRBV12-3/TRBV12-4,CASSFPKQGHYGYTF,TGTGCCAGCAGTTTCCCAAAACAGGGGCACTATGGCTACACCTTC
.,many,TRBJ2-2,TRBV15,CATSRDRAPNTGELFF,TGTGCCACCAGCAGAGATAGGGCTCCGAACACCGGGGAGCTGTTTTTT
TRBD1,many,TRBJ1-1,TRBV20-1,CSADRGSEAFF,TGCAGTGCTGACAGGGGAAGTGAAGCTTTCTTT
.,many,TRBJ1-1,TRBV29-1,CSVREAEAFF,TGCAGCGTGAGGGAAGCTGAAGCTTTCTTT
.,many,TRBJ2-1,TRBV7-9,CASSSGGLEQFF,TGTGCCAGCAGCTCCGGGGGGCTTGAGCAGTTCTTC
TRBD1,many,TRBJ1-4,TRBV7-2,CASSREQGRRKLFF,TGTGCCAGCAGCCGGGAACAGGGGCGGAGGAAACTGTTTTTT
.,many,TRBJ1-3,TRBV11-2,CASSLGWGPGNTIYF,TGTGCCAGCAGCTTAGGATGGGGGCCTGGAAACACCATATATTTT
TRBD1,many,TRBJ1-1,TRBV5-1,CASSSDRVNTEAFF,TGCGCCAGCAGCTCCGACAGGGTGAACACTGAAGCTTTCTTT
.,many,TRBJ1-1,TRBV27,CASSHRPGRYTEAFF,TGTGCCAGCAGTCACCGACCGGGAAGGTACACTGAAGCTTTCTTT
.,many,TRBJ1-1,TRBV20-1,CSASTPDGDTEAFF,TGCAGTGCTAGCACCCCAGATGGGGACACTGAAGCTTTCTTT
TRBD1,many,TRBJ2-7,TRBV5-1,CASSLGQGAFYEQYF,TGCGCCAGCAGCTTGGGACAGGGGGCCTTCTACGAGCAGTACTTC
.,many,TRBJ2-7,TRBV9,CASSVVWGSEQYF,TGTGCCAGCAGCGTAGTTTGGGGGTCCGAGCAGTACTTC
TRBD2,.,TRBJ2-3,TRBV10-3,CAISGAGGLKDTQYF,TGTGCCATCAGTGGAGCGGGAGGGCTTAAAGATACGCAGTATTTT
.,many,TRBJ1-1,TRBV12-3/TRBV12-4,CASSLAGYLEAFF,TGTGCCAGCAGTTTAGCGGGGTATCTTGAAGCTTTCTTT
TRBD1,many,TRBJ1-6,TRBV18,CASSPQGAGSPLHF,TGTGCCAGCTCACCACAGGGGGCTGGTTCACCCCTCCACTTT
TRBD1,many,TRBJ2-1,TRBV5-1,CASSFQRQGTAYNEQFF,TGCGCCAGCAGCTTCCAAAGACAGGGTACGGCCTACAATGAGCAGTTCTTC
.,many,TRBJ1-5,TRBV19,CASTSFQGSNQPQHF,TGTGCCAGTACCTCATTTCAGGGGAGCAATCAGCCCCAGCATTTT
.,.,TRBJ2-3,TRBV12-3/TRBV12-4,CASSLAPLGTDTQYF,TGTGCCAGCAGTTTAGCACCCCTTGGCACAGATACGCAGTATTTT
TRBD2,many,TRBJ2-7,TRBV25-1,CASSGSRDYSYEQYF,TGTGCCAGCAGTGGGTCCCGGGACTACTCCTACGAGCAGTACTTC
.,many,TRBJ1-5,TRBV5-8,CASSLGGFGRNQPQHF,TGTGCCAGCAGCTTGGGGGGCTTCGGACGCAATCAGCCCCAGCATTTT
.,many,TRBJ2-1,TRBV20-1,CSASGPWNEQFF,TGCAGTGCCAGCGGGCCCTGGAATGAGCAGTTCTTC
TRBD2,.,TRBJ2-1,TRBV5-5,CASSPRAGGPFNEQFF,TGTGCCAGTAGCCCCAGGGCGGGGGGCCCTTTCAATGAGCAGTTCTTC
.,many,TRBJ2-5,TRBV6-5,CASSSDSSPTQYF,TGTGCCAGCAGCTCGGACAGCTCTCCAACCCAGTACTTC
.,many,TRBJ1-5,TRBV28,CASSLGQGFRQPQHF,TGTGCCAGCAGTTTAGGGCAGGGGTTCAGGCAGCCCCAGCATTTT
TRBD2,many,TRBJ2-3,TRBV28,CASSLSGGRATDTQYF,TGTGCCAGCAGTTTATCGGGCGGGAGAGCCACAGATACGCAGTATTTT
.,many,TRBJ2-7,TRBV20-1,CSATSGANHEQYF,TGCAGTGCTACATCGGGAGCTAACCACGAGCAGTACTTC
.,few,TRBJ2-7,TRBV3-1,CASSHWASSYEQYF,TGTGCCAGCAGCCATTGGGCGAGCTCCTACGAGCAGTACTTC
.,many,TRBJ1-1,TRBV20-1,CSAVGGNTEAFF,TGCAGTGCAGTAGGGGGGAACACTGAAGCTTTCTTT
TRBD1,many,TRBJ1-1,TRBV6-6,CASRTGGWNTEAFF,TGTGCCAGCCGGACAGGGGGCTGGAACACTGAAGCTTTCTTT
.,many,TRBJ1-6,TRBV18,CASSPRQGYNSPLHF,TGTGCCAGCTCACCACGGCAGGGCTATAATTCACCCCTCCACTTT
TRBD2,many,TRBJ2-5,TRBV20-1,CSAPGRGGVKTQYF,TGCAGTGCCCCGGGGCGGGGGGGCGTGAAGACCCAGTACTTC
TRBD2,many,TRBJ2-1,TRBV4-1,CASSQDTGGGYNEQFF,TGCGCCAGCAGCCAAGATACGGGGGGGGGCTACAATGAGCAGTTCTTC
.,many,TRBJ2-1,TRBV6-5,CASSYSGESNEQFF,TGTGCCAGCAGTTACTCGGGGGAGTCAAATGAGCAGTTCTTC
.,many,TRBJ1-2,TRBV29-1,CSVVGGNYGYTF,TGCAGCGTTGTAGGGGGTAACTATGGCTACACCTTC
.,many,TRBJ2-7,TRBV5-6,CASSFSQVYEQYF,TGTGCCAGCAGCTTCAGCCAGGTCTACGAGCAGTACTTC